This entry features one T cell receptor beta chain sequence. Its antigen is currently unknown. Germline CDR1 WNHNN, CDR2 SYGVQD (reference sequence). There are 17 residues in the CDR3. Trimming took 2 bases from V and 4 from J; bases not matched to a gene: 9. The record originates from a study of T cell responses to AZD1222 COVID-19 vaccine. Study-wide points: Females outnumbered males among donors, who were mostly white British; clonal diversity was possibly underestimated.

Profiled with immunoSEQ multiplex PCR; TCRdb holds only in-frame clones, not every one. The sample has roughly 120,000 clones; about 90% are singletons. Specimen: peripheral blood, collected on day 0 of AZD1222 vaccination. This receptor was identified in an adult in good health. The gene calls are TRBV10-1 and TRBJ2-2; 8 bases line up with TRBD2. CDR3 loop: CASSEGGSGDSTGELFF. For the CDR3, the DNA is TGCGCCAGCAGTGAGGGGGGTAGCGGGGATAGCACCGGGGAGCTGTTTTTT.